These 24 T cell receptor beta chains came from one sample sequenced in a study of blood T cell repertoires in COVID-19 (TCRdb year 2020). Receptor amplification or capture employed the immunoSEQ multiplex PCR assay. Imported from immuneACCESS, the table was reduced by TCRdb to in-frame sequences with V and J called. These copies leave out some clones; in studies compared against another copy, an unresolved V gene accounts for under half, and the cause of the remainder is not known. The sample yields about 23,000 clones; 94% were counted once. The ten largest clones take up about 4% of the sample. Sequenced sample: peripheral blood. The receptors originated from a woman in her forties or fifties with active COVID-19.

This chain joins TRBV28 and TRBJ2-7, with 7 bases lining up with TRBD1. Germline V gene lookup returns CDR1 MDHEN and CDR2 SYDVKM. The CDR3 spans 14 residues. J lost 0 bases, V lost 6 bases, and 5 bases had no gene match. The CDR3 DNA is TGTGCCAGCAGGGCAGGGGGATCCTCCTACGAGCAGTACTTC. It yields the protein CASRAGGSSYEQYF.

J is TRBJ1-6 and V is TRBV2; no clear D. Germline V CDR1 and CDR2: SNHLY, FYNNEI. The CDR3 has 12 residues. The V gene lost 3 bases and the J gene lost 10 bases, with 7 bases spanning the gap. CDR3: CASSDSGSPLHF. CDR3 in DNA: TGTGCCAGCAGTGATTCAGGCTCACCCCTCCACTTT.

The chain recombines TRBV5-6 with TRBJ2-2; D gene uncertain. The CDR3 loop spans 15 amino acids. Germline V lookup: CDR1 SGHDT, CDR2 YYEEEE. The germline V and J ends were trimmed by 0 bases and 3 bases, with 9 bases remaining between them. The CDR3 nucleotides read TGTGCCAGCAGCTTGGGAGTAGATTACACCGGGGAGCTGTTTTTT. Encoded protein: CASSLGVDYTGELFF.

This clone has a handful of counts. This chain links TRBV18 with TRBJ1-1; the D gene is possibly TRBD1 (6 bases). The CDR3 consists of 13 residues. CDR1 and CDR2 from the germline V gene are KGHSH and LQKENI. The ends were cut back, 2 bases at V and 5 bases at J, with 9 bases in the middle. The CDR3: CASSPDQGTEAFF. CDR3 coding DNA: TGTGCCAGCTCACCAGACCAGGGGACTGAAGCTTTCTTT. The full variable domain, in which reference TRBV18 and TRBJ1-1 provide the parts outside the CDR3, is NAGVMQNPRHLVRRRGQEARLRCSPMKGHSHVYWYRQLPEEGLKFMVYLQKENIIDESGMPKERFSAEFPKEGPSILRIQQVVRGDSAAYFCASSPDQGTEAFFGQGTRLTVV.

As regards this clone: One junction end does not reproduce the germline sequence, and a read error may be involved. The J gene is TRBJ2-2, the V gene TRBV11-2; D is unresolved. The V gene's germline CDR1 is SGHAT and CDR2 FQNNGV. This CDR3 has 17 residues. The CDR3 DNA reads as TGTGCCAGCAGCCTAGACGATGACACGGTGTACACCGGGGAGCTGTTTTTT. It translates to CASSLDDDTVYTGELFF.

The chain uses TRBV27 and TRBJ1-2, with 7 bases fitting TRBD1. Germline V CDR1 and CDR2: MNHEY, SMNVEV (reference sequence). The V and J ends lost 4 bases and 4 bases, in that order; junction bases with no gene match: 12. This CDR3 is built from 16 residues. The CDR3 DNA follows: TGTGCCAGCAGTTCGCGGCAGGGGGGATTGACCTATGGCTACACCTTC. Residues: CASSSRQGGLTYGYTF.

The chain recombines TRBV19 with TRBJ1-5, with 9 nucleotides matching TRBD1. V lost 5 bases, J lost 2 bases, and 13 bases stayed unmatched. This CDR3 is built from 18 residues. Germline lookup yields CDR1 LNHDA and CDR2 SQIVND (reference sequence). The CDR3 here is CASSSGQGTSVGNQPQHF. The CDR3 region has the DNA TGTGCCAGTAGTTCAGGACAGGGGACCTCGGTTGGCAATCAGCCCCAGCATTTT.

The chain recombines TRBV6-5 with TRBJ2-7, with a tentative D call TRBD1 (6 bases). The CDR3 loop spans 13 amino acids. Germline loops: CDR1 MNHEY, CDR2 SVGAGI. V was shortened by 10 bases and J by 3 bases, with 16 bases between the two germline ends. In DNA form, the CDR3 reads TGTGCCACCACAGGGCTAGCTGGCTACGAGCAGTACTTC. It codes for CATTGLAGYEQYF.

The CDR3 DNA follows: TGTGCCAGCAGTTTAGGGACAGGGGTGCCAGATACGCAGTATTTT. Translated, it gives CASSLGTGVPDTQYF. The genes are TRBV27 and TRBJ2-3, with TRBD1 identical over 10 bases. Germline CDR1 is MNHEY and CDR2 is SMNVEV (reference sequence). The CDR3 loop spans 15 amino acids. Germline trimming cut 2 bases from V and 4 bases from J; bases unmatched to any gene: 3.

The rearrangement joins TRBV27 to TRBJ2-3; 9 positions match TRBD2. V dropped 3 bases and J dropped 0; count of bases not matched to a gene: 13. Per the germline V gene, CDR1 is MNHEY and CDR2 is SMNVEV (reference sequence). The CDR3 runs to 19 residues. CDR3 in amino acids: CASSLTLKRGAASTDTQYF. The CDR3 nucleotides are TGTGCCAGCAGTTTGACGCTGAAGCGGGGGGCCGCTAGCACAGATACGCAGTATTTT.

The chain has TRBV15 and TRBJ1-5, with 7 bases aligning to TRBD1. J gave up 6 bases and V 1 base, and 3 bases lay outside the gene matches. Germline CDR1 and CDR2: LNHNV and YYDKDF (reference sequence). The CDR3 totals 14 residues. Here the CDR3 reads CATSRAGGGQPQHF. CDR3 nucleotide sequence: TGTGCCACCAGCAGAGCAGGGGGTGGTCAGCCCCAGCATTTT.

The chain is built from TRBV7-2 and TRBJ2-7; D perhaps matches TRBD1 (6 bases). Trimming shortened V by 5 bases and J by 7 bases, and 15 bases separated the two germline ends. CDR3 length equals 13 residues. Looked up from germline, CDR1 is SGHTA and CDR2 is FQGNSA. The CDR3 nucleotides are TGTGCCAGCAGCCCCCGATTGAGGGGGGAGCAGTACTTC. Translation: CASSPRLRGEQYF.

This sequence joins TRBV5-1 and TRBJ1-4, with 9 positions matching TRBD1. This CDR3 spans 16 amino acids. CDR1 is SGHRS and CDR2 is YFSETQ in the germline V gene. Unmatched junction bases numbered 4, after V lost 4 bases and J lost 0 bases. Here the CDR3 DNA reads TGCGCCAGCAGCGTTACAGGGGGCCCAACTAATGAAAAACTGTTTTTT. This sequence encodes CASSVTGGPTNEKLFF.

The V call is TRBV18, the J call TRBJ2-1; no firm D call. The CDR3 covers 13 residues. Deletions cut 5 bases from V and 1 base from J, with 6 bases between. CDR1 is KGHSH and CDR2 is LQKENI in the germline V gene. In nucleotides, the CDR3 is TGTGCCAGCTCAGCGATGTCCTACAATGAGCAGTTCTTC. Translated: CASSAMSYNEQFF.

The J gene is TRBJ2-3, the V gene TRBV5-4; 7 nucleotides align to TRBD2. This CDR3 has 14 residues. CDR1 and CDR2 from the germline V gene are SGHNT and YYREEE (reference sequence). V was clipped by 2 bases and J by 4 bases; unmatched bases: 4. The CDR3 loop is CASSFAGVSDTQYF. The CDR3 DNA sequence: TGTGCCAGCAGCTTTGCGGGGGTATCAGATACGCAGTATTTT.

This chain uses TRBV10-3 with TRBJ1-1; 8 bases are a match to TRBD1. Germline V gene data show CDR1 as ENHRY and CDR2 as SYGVKD. The CDR3 runs 15 residues. J lost 4 bases, V lost 5 bases, and 9 bases had no gene match. The CDR3 DNA reads as TGTGCCATCAGTCCAATGACAGGGGAGGGCACTGAAGCTTTCTTT. Its translation is CAISPMTGEGTEAFF.

This clone is a singleton in its sample. The chain links TRBV12-3 or TRBV12-4 to TRBJ2-7; 8 nucleotides match TRBD2. The ends lost 7 bases at V and 7 bases at J; junction bases unmatched: 9. This CDR3 spans 13 amino acids. The CDR3 is CASTRREVFEQYF. CDR3 bases: TGTGCCAGCACCCGGCGGGAGGTCTTTGAGCAGTACTTC.

The chain couples TRBV6-5 to TRBJ1-1, with D unresolved. Between the trimmed V and J ends, which lost 6 bases and 6 bases, there was a span of 8 bases. The CDR3 covers 11 residues. The germline gives CDR1 MNHEY, CDR2 SVGAGI. For the CDR3, the DNA is TGTGCCAGCAGCTTTCTCGCTGAAGCTTTCTTT. This sequence encodes CASSFLAEAFF.

The chain combines TRBV27 with TRBJ1-6; D gene unclear. The germline V gene has CDR1 MNHEY and CDR2 SMNVEV (reference sequence). The CDR3 extends over 13 amino acids. Trimming took off 3 bases at V and 7 bases at J, with 7 bases between the two ends. The CDR3: CASSFYLNSPLHF. In DNA, the CDR3 is TGTGCCAGCAGTTTTTATTTAAATTCACCCCTCCACTTT.

The J gene is TRBJ2-3, the V gene TRBV9; the D is unclear. CDR3 size: 12 residues. Germline V gene sequence: CDR1 SGDLS, CDR2 YYNGEE. The V end was cut by 8 bases, the J end by 2 bases, with 9 bases between. The CDR3 DNA reads TGTGCCAGTAACGGAGACACAGATACGCAGTATTTT. Translating gives CASNGDTDTQYF.

V usage is TRBV7-9 and J usage is TRBJ2-2, with 8 bases that match TRBD1. Per the germline V gene, CDR1 is SEHNR and CDR2 is FQNEAQ (reference sequence). The ends lost 1 base at V and 7 bases at J; junction bases unmatched: 14. The CDR3 has 18 residues. The CDR3 loop reads CASSLVLLWQGAVGELFF. The CDR3 region has the DNA TGTGCCAGCAGCTTAGTTTTGTTGTGGCAGGGGGCCGTCGGGGAGCTGTTTTTT.

The gene calls are TRBV28 and TRBJ2-7, with 7 bases matching TRBD1. This CDR3 has 13 amino acids. CDR1 is MDHEN and CDR2 is SYDVKM in the germline V gene. J was trimmed by 3 bases and V by 4 bases; bases with no gene match: 3. The CDR3 region is CASSSGTVYEQYV. For the CDR3, the DNA is TGTGCCAGCAGTTCCGGGACAGTCTACGAGCAGTACGTC.

This sequence joins TRBV18 and TRBJ2-3; TRBD2 aligns across 8 bases. This CDR3 has 15 amino acids. J gave up 4 bases and V 0 bases, and 3 bases lay outside the gene matches. Germline V gene data show CDR1 as KGHSH and CDR2 as LQKENI. The CDR3 DNA sequence: TGTGCCAGCTCACCACCGTTAGCGGGGTCAGATACGCAGTATTTT. Translating it yields CASSPPLAGSDTQYF. Full variable domain (rest looked up from reference TRBV18 and TRBJ2-3): NAGVMQNPRHLVRRRGQEARLRCSPMKGHSHVYWYRQLPEEGLKFMVYLQKENIIDESGMPKERFSAEFPKEGPSILRIQQVVRGDSAAYFCASSPPLAGSDTQYFGPGTRLTVL.

The genes are TRBV28 and TRBJ1-1, with 7 bases fitting TRBD1. Per the germline V gene, CDR1 is MDHEN and CDR2 is SYDVKM. This CDR3 comprises 18 residues. The V gene end was trimmed by 6 bases and the J gene end by 2 bases; junction bases not matched to a gene: 18. Here the CDR3 reads CASRLNRGRNDVNTEAFF. The CDR3 DNA reads as TGTGCCAGCAGGTTGAATAGGGGGCGAAATGATGTCAACACTGAAGCTTTCTTT.